Sequencing of this T cell receptor (beta chain) was carried out in a study of blood T cell repertoires in COVID-19. On the study more broadly: Sources were T cells, B-cell-depleted T cells, or PBMCs; the material itself was cDNA or gDNA.

The CDR3 length is 15 residues. V lost 5 bases and J 5 bases, leaving 19 bases between the germline ends. Germline V gene data show CDR1 as SGHVS and CDR2 as FNYEAQ. How the authors handled the data: Amplification of reference gene primers provided the estimated nucleated cell counts. Sequenced by immunoSEQ multiplex PCR; TCRdb stores in-frame clones only, minus some. V, J and clone size are those of that table, while D and trimming were read from the DNA. The table includes approximately 270,000 clones, approximately 85% detected once. The sequence came from a woman aged 45-59 years who had recovered from COVID-19. Sequenced: PBMCs or T cells enriched from blood (not recorded which). The chain employs TRBV7-6 and TRBJ2-7; the D gene is possibly TRBD1 (5 bases). CDR3 residues: CASSEGVSMLNEQYF. The CDR3 DNA is TGTGCCAGCAGCGAAGGGGTCTCCATGCTGAACGAGCAGTACTTC.